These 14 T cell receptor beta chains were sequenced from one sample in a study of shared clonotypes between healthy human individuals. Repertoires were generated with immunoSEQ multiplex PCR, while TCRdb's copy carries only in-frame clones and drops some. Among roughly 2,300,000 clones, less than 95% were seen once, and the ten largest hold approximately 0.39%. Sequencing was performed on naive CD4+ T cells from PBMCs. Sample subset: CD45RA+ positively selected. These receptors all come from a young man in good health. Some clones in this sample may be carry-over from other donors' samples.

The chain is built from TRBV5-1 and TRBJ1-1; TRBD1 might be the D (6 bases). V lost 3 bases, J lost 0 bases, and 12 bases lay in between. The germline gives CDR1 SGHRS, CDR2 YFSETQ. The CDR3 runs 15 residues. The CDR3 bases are TGCGCCAGCAGCTCAGACAGGATCATGAACACTGAAGCTTTCTTT. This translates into CASSSDRIMNTEAFF.

The CDR3 protein is CASSPSGVLETQYF. As DNA, the CDR3 is TGTGCCAGCAGCCCATCCGGGGTCCTGGAGACCCAGTACTTC. The chain recombines TRBV9 with TRBJ2-5; weak D call: TRBD2 (5 bases). The germline V gene has CDR1 SGDLS and CDR2 YYNGEE. Trimming removed 4 bases at V and 5 bases at J, with 15 bases between. The CDR3 runs to 14 residues.

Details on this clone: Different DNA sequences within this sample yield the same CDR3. Here the CDR3 reads CASSSRDRGSYEQYF. CDR3 nucleotides: TGTGCCAGCAGTTCCCGGGACAGGGGCTCCTACGAGCAGTACTTC. The rearrangement links TRBV6-5 to TRBJ2-7; 10 bases fit TRBD1. Germline values: CDR1 MNHEY, CDR2 SVGAGI. V trimming: 4 bases; J trimming: 0 bases; junction bases outside the gene matches: 3. The CDR3 has 15 residues.

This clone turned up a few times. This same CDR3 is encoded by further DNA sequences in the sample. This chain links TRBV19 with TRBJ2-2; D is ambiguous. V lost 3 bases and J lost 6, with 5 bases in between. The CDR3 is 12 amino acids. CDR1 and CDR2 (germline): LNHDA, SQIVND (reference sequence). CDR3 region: CASSIYPGELFF. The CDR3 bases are TGTGCCAGTAGTATTTACCCCGGGGAGCTGTTTTTT.

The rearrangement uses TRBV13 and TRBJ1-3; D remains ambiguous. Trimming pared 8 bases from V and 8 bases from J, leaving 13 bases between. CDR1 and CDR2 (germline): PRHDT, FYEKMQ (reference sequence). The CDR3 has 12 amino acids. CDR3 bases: TGTGCCAGCCAGCTTAGAGGATACACCATATATTTT. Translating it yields CASQLRGYTIYF.

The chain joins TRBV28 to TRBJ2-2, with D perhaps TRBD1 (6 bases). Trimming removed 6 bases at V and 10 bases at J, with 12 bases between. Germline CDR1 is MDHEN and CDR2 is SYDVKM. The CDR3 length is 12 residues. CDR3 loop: CASRLTGKELFF. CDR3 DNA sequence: TGTGCCAGCAGGCTTACAGGGAAGGAGCTGTTTTTT.

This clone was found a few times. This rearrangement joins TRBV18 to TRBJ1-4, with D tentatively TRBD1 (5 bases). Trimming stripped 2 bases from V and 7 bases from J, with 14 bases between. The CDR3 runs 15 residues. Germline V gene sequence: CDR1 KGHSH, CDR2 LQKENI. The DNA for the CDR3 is TGTGCCAGCTCACCAGTGCCAGGGCTCGGTGAAAAACTGTTTTTT. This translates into CASSPVPGLGEKLFF.

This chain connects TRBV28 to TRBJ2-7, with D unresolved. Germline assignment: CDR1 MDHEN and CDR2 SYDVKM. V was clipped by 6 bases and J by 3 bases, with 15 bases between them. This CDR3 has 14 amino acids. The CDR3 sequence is CASSAGSLVYEQYF. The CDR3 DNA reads TGTGCCAGCAGCGCCGGTAGTCTAGTCTACGAGCAGTACTTC.

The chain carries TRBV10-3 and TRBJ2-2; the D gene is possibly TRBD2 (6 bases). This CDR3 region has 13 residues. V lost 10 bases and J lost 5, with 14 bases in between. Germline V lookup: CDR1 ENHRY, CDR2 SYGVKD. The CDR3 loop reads CATGAGTTGELFF. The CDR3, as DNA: TGTGCCACCGGGGCGGGGACGACCGGGGAGCTGTTTTTT.

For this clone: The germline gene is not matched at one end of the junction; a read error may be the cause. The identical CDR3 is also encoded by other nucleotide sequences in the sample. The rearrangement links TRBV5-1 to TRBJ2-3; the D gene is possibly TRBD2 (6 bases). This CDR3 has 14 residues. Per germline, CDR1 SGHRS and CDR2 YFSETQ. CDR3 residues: CASSLGGGTDTQYF. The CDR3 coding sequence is TGCGCCAGCAGTTTGGGGGGAGGCACAGATACGCAGTATTTT.

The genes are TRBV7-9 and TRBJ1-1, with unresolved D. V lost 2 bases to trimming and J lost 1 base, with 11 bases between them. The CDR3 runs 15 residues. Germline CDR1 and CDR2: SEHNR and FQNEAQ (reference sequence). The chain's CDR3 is CASSLRPGKNTEAFF. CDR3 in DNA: TGTGCCAGCAGCTTACGGCCCGGCAAGAACACTGAAGCTTTCTTT.

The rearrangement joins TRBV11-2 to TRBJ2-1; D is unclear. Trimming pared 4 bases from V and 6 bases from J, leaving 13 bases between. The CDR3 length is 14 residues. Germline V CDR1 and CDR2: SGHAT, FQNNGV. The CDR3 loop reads CASSSPGSGNEQFF. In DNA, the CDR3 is TGTGCCAGCAGCTCCCCCGGTAGTGGCAATGAGCAGTTCTTC.

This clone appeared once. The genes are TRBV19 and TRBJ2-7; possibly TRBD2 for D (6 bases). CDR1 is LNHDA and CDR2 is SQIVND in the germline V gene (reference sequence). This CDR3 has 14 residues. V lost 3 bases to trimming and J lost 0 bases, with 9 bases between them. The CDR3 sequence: CASSMAGPSYEQYF. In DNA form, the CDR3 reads TGTGCCAGTAGTATGGCGGGACCCTCCTACGAGCAGTACTTC.

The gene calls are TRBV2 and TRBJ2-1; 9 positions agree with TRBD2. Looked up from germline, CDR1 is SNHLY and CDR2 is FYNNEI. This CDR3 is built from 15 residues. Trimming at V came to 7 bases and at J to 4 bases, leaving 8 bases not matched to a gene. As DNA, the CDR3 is TGTGCCAGCATCCTGGCGGCGGGAGGGTACAATGAGCAGTTCTTC. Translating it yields CASILAAGGYNEQFF.